The source of this T cell receptor (beta chain) is a study of cytomegalovirus exposure and HLA in healthy donors. Points on this clone: The antigen is undetermined.

Study results and caveats: In all likelihood, a cluster of highly shared sequence variants was a sequencing artifact. Immune exposure information available was restricted to CMV serostatus.

The PCR contained 60 Vbeta and 13 Jbeta primers. Clones were read by immunoSEQ multiplex PCR, and TCRdb kept only the in-frame ones, dropping some. Of 95,000 to 100,000 clones in the sample, 78% were seen once. Sequences were obtained from PBMCs. The origin of this receptor is a woman aged 60-75 years in good health and CMV-seronegative.

The CDR3 region is CASSLTLNTDTQYF. CDR3 coding DNA: TGTGCCAGCAGTTTAACCCTAAACACAGATACGCAGTATTTT. The chain employs TRBV28 and TRBJ2-3; D uncertain. This CDR3 spans 14 amino acids. V lost 2 bases to trimming and J lost 2 bases, with 8 bases between them. In germline, CDR1 is MDHEN, CDR2 SYDVKM.